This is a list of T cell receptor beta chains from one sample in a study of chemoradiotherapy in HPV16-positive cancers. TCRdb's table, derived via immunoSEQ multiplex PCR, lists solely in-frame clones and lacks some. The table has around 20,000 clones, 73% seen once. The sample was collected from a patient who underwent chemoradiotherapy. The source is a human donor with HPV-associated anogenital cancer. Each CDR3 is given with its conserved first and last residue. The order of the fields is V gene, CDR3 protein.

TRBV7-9 CASTTDRAGANEKLFF
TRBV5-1 CASSMGSTNTGELFF
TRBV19 CASSPGLADTQYF
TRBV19 CASSSPGQGYGANVLTF
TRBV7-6 CASSLARTSGETQYF
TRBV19 CASSPDRGGRAEAFF
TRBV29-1 CSVARLAGEPDTQYF
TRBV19 CASTDYTRLPEAFF
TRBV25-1 CASSEELRYNEQFF
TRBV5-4 CASSLGTGVNTEAFF
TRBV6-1 CASSGEQGGYQPQHF
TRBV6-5 CASRRRGSNQPQHF
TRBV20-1 CSARGSQGGTF
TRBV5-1 CASSSGLAGRFYNEQFF
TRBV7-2 CASSLASAYEQYF
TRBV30 CAWSSLWGYTF
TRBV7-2 CASRSGGSSYEQYF
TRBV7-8 CASRPHPRTGRYEQYF
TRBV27 CASSFSNSYEQYF
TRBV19 CASSPEGIAAQETQYF
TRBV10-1 CASSSVIGLAGPSYEQYF
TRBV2 CASIPQGTGRRYEQYF
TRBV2 CASSDRTEQRGGSF
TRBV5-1 CASSLMDPYEQYF
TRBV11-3 CASSLGGQATNYGYTF
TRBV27 CASSKQLGTYNEQFF
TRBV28 CASSSRDRAGYTF
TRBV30 CAWSLTTGPYEQYF
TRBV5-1 CASSFGIPTNTGELFF
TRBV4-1 CASSQDGTSGRETQYF
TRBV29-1 CSVARTGRDGYTF
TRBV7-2 CASSLAGETQYF
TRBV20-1 CSASELYEQYF
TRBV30 CAWRNSERVTGELFF
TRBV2 CASSVVLSGGEQFF
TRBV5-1 CASSLEGNTEAFF
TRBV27 CASLDRGHEKLFF
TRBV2 CASSEMSSGAGDTQYF
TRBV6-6 CASRGTSGGVDTQYF
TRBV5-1 CASSPDSHLTDTQYF